The 9 T cell receptor beta chains listed next were all sequenced from one sample in a study of blood T cell repertoires in COVID-19. TCRdb's table, derived via immunoSEQ multiplex PCR, lists solely in-frame clones and lacks some. The sample includes about 160,000 clones, about 90% of them seen just once. The source material was peripheral blood. The receptors derive from a man aged 25-45 years with COVID-19, enrolled during active disease.

The rearrangement links TRBV10-3 to TRBJ2-3; 9 nucleotides line up with TRBD1. The trim removed 2 bases at V and 2 bases at J, leaving 5 bases unmatched. Germline V lookup: CDR1 ENHRY, CDR2 SYGVKD. This CDR3 spans 16 amino acids. The DNA of the CDR3 is TGTGCCATCAGTGAGGGGACAGGGAAGATCACAGATACGCAGTATTTT. Amino acids: CAISEGTGKITDTQYF.

The chain is built from TRBV27 and TRBJ2-1; 14 nucleotides agree with TRBD2. The length of the CDR3 is 16 residues. V lost 4 bases, J lost 7 bases, and 6 bases stayed unmatched. Germline lookup yields CDR1 MNHEY and CDR2 SMNVEV (reference sequence). The DNA for the CDR3 is TGTGCCAGCAGTTGGACTAGCGGGAGGCGGGGGAATGAGCAGTTCTTC. Its translation: CASSWTSGRRGNEQFF.

This clone was seen a few times. The chain uses TRBV15 and TRBJ2-7, with 7 bases aligning to TRBD1. Germline V CDR1 and CDR2: LNHNV, YYDKDF (reference sequence). This CDR3 region has 16 residues. The V and J ends lost 1 base and 2 bases, in that order; junction bases with no gene match: 8. The CDR3 sequence is CATSRVGQRDPYEQYF. CDR3 nucleotides: TGTGCCACCAGCAGAGTGGGACAGAGGGATCCCTACGAGCAGTACTTC.

The chain links TRBV19 to TRBJ1-2, with a tentative D call TRBD1 (6 bases). Germline assignment: CDR1 LNHDA and CDR2 SQIVND (reference sequence). CDR3 size: 14 residues. The V gene lost 5 bases and the J gene lost 4 bases, with 14 bases spanning the gap. CDR3 coding DNA: TGTGCCAGTAGTCCGCCCAGGGGCGGCTATGGCTACACCTTC. Translation: CASSPPRGGYGYTF.

This chain joins TRBV3-1 (or the pseudogene TRBV3-2) and TRBJ1-6, with D perhaps TRBD1 (6 bases). Trimming left V 0 bases short and J 3 bases short, with 12 bases between. This CDR3 has 17 amino acids. Per the germline V gene, CDR1 is LGHDT and CDR2 is YNNKEL (reference sequence). CDR3 sequence (DNA): TGTGCCAGCAGCCAAGATCGGGGGGACAACTATAATTCACCCCTCCACTTT. It specifies CASSQDRGDNYNSPLHF.

V gene TRBV27 combines with J gene TRBJ2-7, with a weak D call TRBD2 (5 bases). V lost 5 bases, J lost 5 bases, and 16 bases lay in between. CDR1 MNHEY and CDR2 SMNVEV come from the germline V gene (reference sequence). CDR3 length: 14 residues. The chain's CDR3 is CASSIGSGWDEQYF. DNA of the CDR3: TGTGCCAGCAGTATAGGTTCGGGATGGGACGAGCAGTACTTC.

The genes are TRBV7-2 and TRBJ1-5, with 7 bases that match TRBD1. V shed 6 bases, J shed 2 bases, and the junction held 7 bases outside the gene matches. Germline loops: CDR1 SGHTA, CDR2 FQGNSA. The CDR3 contains 15 residues. The CDR3 region is CASRPTGTGNQPQHF. The CDR3 region has the DNA TGTGCCAGCAGACCAACCGGGACAGGCAATCAGCCCCAGCATTTT. Supplemented by reference TRBV7-2 and TRBJ1-5, the full variable domain reads GAGVSQSPSNKVTEKGKDVELRCDPISGHTALYWYRQSLGQGLEFLIYFQGNSAPDKSGLPSDRFSAERTGGSVSTLTIQRTQQEDSAVYLCASRPTGTGNQPQHFGDGTRLSIL.

The V call is TRBV28, the J call TRBJ2-7; the D gene is possibly TRBD1 (6 bases). V lost 4 bases to trimming and J lost 4 bases, with 20 bases between them. The length of the CDR3 is 16 residues. The germline CDR1 and CDR2 sequences are MDHEN and SYDVKM. CDR3 sequence reads: CASSSLQTGATYEQYF. The CDR3 DNA follows: TGTGCCAGCAGTTCCCTCCAGACAGGTGCTACTTACGAGCAGTACTTC.

The chain combines TRBV7-9 with TRBJ2-3; TRBD2 matches 7 bases. This CDR3 is built from 15 residues. With 2 bases clipped from V and 6 bases from J, the junction kept 8 bases outside the gene matches. Germline V CDR1 and CDR2: SEHNR, FQNEAQ (reference sequence). Here the CDR3 reads CASSLRAGAVDTQYF. CDR3 nucleotide sequence: TGTGCCAGCAGCTTACGGGCGGGAGCGGTGGATACGCAGTATTTT.